This record looks at one T cell receptor beta chain sequence and its context. This record comes from a study of blood T cell repertoires in COVID-19. The CDR3 is 14 residues long. V dropped 4 bases and J dropped 7 bases, with 11 bases sitting between them. CDR1 and CDR2 (germline): MRHNA, SNTAGT. Here immunoSEQ multiplex PCR was the method, and the copy in TCRdb shows in-frame clones only, minus some. The profile covers approximately 150,000 clones, with 87% appearing a single time and 0.75% to 0.95% taken by the ten largest. This TCR was recovered from a woman in her 50s with acute or convalescent COVID-19. This chain connects TRBV6-4 to TRBJ1-6; a possible D gene is TRBD1 (6 bases). Sequenced input: peripheral blood. The CDR3 nucleotides read TGTGCCAGCAGTGTGACCGGGACAAATTCACCCCTCCACTTT. This encodes CASSVTGTNSPLHF.